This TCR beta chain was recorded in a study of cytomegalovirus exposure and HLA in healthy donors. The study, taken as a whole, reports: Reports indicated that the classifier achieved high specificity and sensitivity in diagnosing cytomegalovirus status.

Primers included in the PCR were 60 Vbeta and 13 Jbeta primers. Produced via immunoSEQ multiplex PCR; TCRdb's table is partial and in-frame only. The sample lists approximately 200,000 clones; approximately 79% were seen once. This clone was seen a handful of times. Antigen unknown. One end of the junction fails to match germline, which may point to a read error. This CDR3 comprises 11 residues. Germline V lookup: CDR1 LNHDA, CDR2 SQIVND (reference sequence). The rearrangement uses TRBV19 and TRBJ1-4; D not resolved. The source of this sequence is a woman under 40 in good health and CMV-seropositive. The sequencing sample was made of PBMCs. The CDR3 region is CARPPRQLAIF. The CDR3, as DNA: TGTGCCAGGCCGCCTAGGCAGCTCGCAATTTTT. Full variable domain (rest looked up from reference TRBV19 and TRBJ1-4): DGGITQSPKYLFRKEGQNVTLSCEQNLNHDAMYWYRQDPGQGLRLIYYSQIVNDFQKGDIAEGYSVSREKKESFPLTVTSAQKNPTAFYLCARPPRQLAIFGSGTQLSVL.